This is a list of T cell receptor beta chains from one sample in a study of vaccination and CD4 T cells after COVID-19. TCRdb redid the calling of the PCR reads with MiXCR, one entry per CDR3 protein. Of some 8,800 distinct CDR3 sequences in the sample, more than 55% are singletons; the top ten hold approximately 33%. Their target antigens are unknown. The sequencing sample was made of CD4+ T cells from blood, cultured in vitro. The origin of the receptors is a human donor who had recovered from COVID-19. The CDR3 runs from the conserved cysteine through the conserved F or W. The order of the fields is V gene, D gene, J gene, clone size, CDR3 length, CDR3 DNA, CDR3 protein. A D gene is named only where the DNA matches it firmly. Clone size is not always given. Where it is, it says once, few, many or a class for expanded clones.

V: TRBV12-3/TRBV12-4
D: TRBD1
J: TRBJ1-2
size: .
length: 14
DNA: TGTGCCAGCAGTTTAGGACAGGGGAACTATGGCTACACCTTC
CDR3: CASSLGQGNYGYTF

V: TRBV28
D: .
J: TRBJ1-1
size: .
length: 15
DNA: TGTGCCAGCAGTTCCCTCAGGGAGGAACTCGGTGAAGCTTTCTTT
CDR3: CASSSLREELGEAFF

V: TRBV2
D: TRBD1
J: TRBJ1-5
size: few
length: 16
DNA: TGTGCCAGCAGTACAGCCAACACAGGGGGCAATCAGCCCCAGCATTTT
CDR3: CASSTANTGGNQPQHF

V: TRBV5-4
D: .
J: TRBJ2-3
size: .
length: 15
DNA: TGTGCCAGCAGCTTGGCCGGGGGGCGAACAGATACGCAGTATTTT
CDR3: CASSLAGGRTDTQYF

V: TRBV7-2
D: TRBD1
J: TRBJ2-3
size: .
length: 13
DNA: TGTGCCAGCAGCCCCGACAGGGGGGATACGCAGTATTTT
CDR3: CASSPDRGDTQYF

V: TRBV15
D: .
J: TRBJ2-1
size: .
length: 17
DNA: TGTGCCACCAGCAGAGATCACGGACTCCTAACCTACAATGAGCAGTTCTTC
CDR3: CATSRDHGLLTYNEQFF

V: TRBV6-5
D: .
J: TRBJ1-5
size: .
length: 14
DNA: TGTGCCAGCAGTTTACAGGAAATCAATCAGCCCCAGCATTTT
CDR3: CASSLQEINQPQHF

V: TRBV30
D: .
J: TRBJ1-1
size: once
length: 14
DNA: TGTGCCTGGAGTGTACGTTTGGGGTACACTGAAGCTTTCTTT
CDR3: CAWSVRLGYTEAFF

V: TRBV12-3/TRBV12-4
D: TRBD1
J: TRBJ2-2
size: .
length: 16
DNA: TGTGCCAGCAGCCGCGGACAGGGGCTAGGAGCCGGGGAGCTGTTTTTT
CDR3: CASSRGQGLGAGELFF

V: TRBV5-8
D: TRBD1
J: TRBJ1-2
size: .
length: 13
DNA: TGTGCCAGCAGTCGAGACAGGGTCTATGGCTACACCTTC
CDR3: CASSRDRVYGYTF